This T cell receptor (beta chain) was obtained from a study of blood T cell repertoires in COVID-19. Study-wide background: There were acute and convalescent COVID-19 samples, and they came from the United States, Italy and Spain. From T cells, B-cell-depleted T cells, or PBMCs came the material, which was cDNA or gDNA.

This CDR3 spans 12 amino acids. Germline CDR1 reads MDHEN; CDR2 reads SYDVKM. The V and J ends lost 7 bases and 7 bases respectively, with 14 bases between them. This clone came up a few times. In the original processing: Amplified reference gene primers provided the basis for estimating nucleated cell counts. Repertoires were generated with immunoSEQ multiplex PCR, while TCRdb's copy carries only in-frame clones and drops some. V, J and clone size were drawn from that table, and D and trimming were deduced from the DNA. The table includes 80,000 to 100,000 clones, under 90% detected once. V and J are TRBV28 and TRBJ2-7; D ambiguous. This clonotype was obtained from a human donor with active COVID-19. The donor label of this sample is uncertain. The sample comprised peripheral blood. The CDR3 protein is CASTQRVGEQYF. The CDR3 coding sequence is TGTGCCAGCACACAGAGAGTGGGTGAGCAGTACTTC.